This paragraph reports one T cell receptor beta chain. Data came from immunoSEQ multiplex PCR; TCRdb stores just in-frame clones and leaves some out. The table includes millions of clones, 85% to 95% detected once. The data stem from a study of shared clonotypes between healthy human individuals. CD4+ cell separation produced CD45RA+ naive and CD45RA-negative memory subsets. V was pared by 2 bases and J by 1 base, with 8 bases of the junction left unmatched. From germline, CDR1 is SGHRS and CDR2 YFSETQ. CDR3 size: 16 residues. This sequence was found in a man between 18 and 29 years old in good health. Some clones in this sample may be carry-over from other donors' samples. The V and J genes are TRBV5-1 and TRBJ2-7; 8 bases map to TRBD2. What was sequenced was naive CD4+ T cells from PBMCs. Subset given: CD45RA+ positively selected. DNA for the CDR3: TGCGCCAGCAGCTTAGGAGTTAGCGGGATGTCCTACGAGCAGTACTTC. It translates to CASSLGVSGMSYEQYF.